Described below is a single TCR beta chain sequence and its context. No antigen is known for it. The data were produced on an Illumina HiSeq 2000. 5'RACE template switching, by which a universal primer site and unique molecular identifiers were added, was used to make TCR beta cDNA libraries. Synthesis of cDNA was primed from the TCR beta constant segment and was followed by two consecutive PCR amplification steps. The original methods were these. MIGEC handled demultiplexing of the reads and grouping by UMI, while MiTCR was used to assemble and quantify clonotypes. To remove erroneous sequences, TCR cDNA sequences were retained only when supported by two or more reads. The tcR package was used for downstream repertoire analysis, and clonotypes were matched between fractions using CDR3 nucleotide sequence together with V segment. VDJmatch was used to annotate antigen specificity against VDJdb, with one amino acid substitution in CDR3 permitted. TCRdb reprocessed the reads and provides one entry for every CDR3 protein sequence; no DNA is given. The V and J calls, along with clone size, are taken from TCRdb and not from the paper's own processing. The table for this sample lists just under 150,000 distinct CDR3 sequences. The ten largest clonotypes hold around 12% of the sample.

The CDR3 covers 17 residues, taking in both the cysteine and the phenylalanine. The DNA is unrecorded. The germline V gene supplies CDR1 SGHDN and CDR2 FVKESK. This sample was taken from a study of T cells expressing NK-cell markers (TCRdb year 2020). General notes on the study: Three sorted T-cell subsets (CD3+CD56+NKG2C+, CD3+CD56+NKG2C- and CD3+CD56-NKG2C+) from eight donors had their TCR beta-chain repertoires profiled. Among the eight sequenced donors, only one was HCMV-seronegative, while the other seven were HCMV-seropositive. Sequencing of the libraries produced 2 x 150 bp reads on Illumina HiSeq 2000/2500, MiSeq or NextSeq. The study sequenced eight donors, all healthy volunteers chosen at random: three men and five women. Results and caveats for the whole study, not just this receptor: In roughly six donors, the dominant CD3+CD56+NKG2C+ clonotypes were among the top 10 CD8+ clonotypes and accounted for roughly 1.0-8% of CD8+ T cells. Those dominant clonotypes were again the most abundant among CD3+CD56-NKG2C+ cells in a few donors, at roughly 25-60.1%. Whether the expanded NKG2C-expressing T cell clones were specific for HCMV antigens was left unclear.

HCMV serostatus was determined by detecting HCMV-specific IgG in serum with a commercial ELISA kit. Ficoll density gradient centrifugation was used to isolate peripheral blood mononuclear cells from blood. Recombination joined TRBV14 with TRBJ1-6; lacking DNA, the TRBD1 call made by TCRdb goes unchecked. The TCR originated in a man between 18 and 29 years old in good health. Donor details come from another sample of the same person, matched by shared clones. The sequenced material came from blood T cells: a sorted CD56 or NKG2C T cell subset, CD4+ or CD8+ T cells, or bulk PBMC T cells (not recorded which). The CDR3 protein is CASSLAILGRPNSPLHF. When the CDR3 is completed using the reference TRBV14 and TRBJ1-6 genes on either side, the full variable domain is EAGVTQFPSHSVIEKGQTVTLRCDPISGHDNLYWYRRVMGKEIKFLLHFVKESKQDESGMPNNRFLAERTGGTYSTLKVQPAELEDSGVYFCASSLAILGRPNSPLHFGNGTRLTVT.